This record covers a single T cell receptor (beta chain). What it binds is not known. The junction shows a germline mismatch at one end, possibly a read error. All patients picked for sequencing had shown, by flow cytometry, an expansion of CD8+CD57+ cells. Patient blood was sampled before any therapy had been received. This sample is drawn from a study of CD8+CD57+ T cells in acquired aplastic anemia. About the study: Sorting CD4+ and CD8+ cells gave DNA averaging about 3.2 ug. Notes on the study in general: Sharing between patients and controls was observed for some 27 CD8+ CDR3 sequences.

Germline CDR1 reads SQVTM; CDR2 reads ANQGSEA. The CDR3 is 14 residues long. Genomic DNA served as template for TCR beta VDJ and CDR3 profiling. MiXCR, run by TCRdb on the reads, gives a single entry per CDR3 protein. Seen here are 200,000 to 250,000 distinct CDR3 sequences, around 49% observed once, and the top ten hold around 20%. The gene calls are TRBV29-1 and TRBJ2-6; D is possibly TRBD1 (5 bases). The sequenced sample consisted of sorted CD4+, CD8+, or CD8+CD57+ T cells (not recorded which) from PBMCs. This sequence originates from a human donor with aplastic anemia. Here the CDR3 DNA reads TGCAGCGTTGACACGTCGTCTGGGGCCAACGTCCTGCCTTTC. Protein sequence: CSVDTSSGANVLPF.